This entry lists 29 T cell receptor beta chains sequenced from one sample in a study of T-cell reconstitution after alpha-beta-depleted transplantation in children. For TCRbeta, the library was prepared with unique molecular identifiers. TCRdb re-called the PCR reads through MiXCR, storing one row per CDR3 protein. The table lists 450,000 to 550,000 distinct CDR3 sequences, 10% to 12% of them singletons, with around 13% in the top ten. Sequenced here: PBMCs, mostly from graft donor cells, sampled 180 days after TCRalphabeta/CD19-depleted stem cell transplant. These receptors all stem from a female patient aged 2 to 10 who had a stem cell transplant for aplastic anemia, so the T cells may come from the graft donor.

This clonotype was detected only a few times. This chain's CDR3 is CASSPYSKNIQYF. The CDR3 DNA is TGTGCCAGCAGCCCCTATTCCAAAAACATTCAGTACTTC. The genes are TRBV7-2 and TRBJ2-4; no clear D gene. V was shortened by 5 bases and J by 2 bases, with 7 bases between the two germline ends. This CDR3 comprises 13 residues. Germline V CDR1 and CDR2: SGHTA, FQGNSA.

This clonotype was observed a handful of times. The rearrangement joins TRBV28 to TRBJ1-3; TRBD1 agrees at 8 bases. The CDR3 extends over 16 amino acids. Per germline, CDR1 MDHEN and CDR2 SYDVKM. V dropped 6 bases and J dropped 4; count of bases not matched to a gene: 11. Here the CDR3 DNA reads TGTGCCAGCAGCCCCTTCCCAACAGGGGGAGGAAACACCATATATTTT. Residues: CASSPFPTGGGNTIYF.

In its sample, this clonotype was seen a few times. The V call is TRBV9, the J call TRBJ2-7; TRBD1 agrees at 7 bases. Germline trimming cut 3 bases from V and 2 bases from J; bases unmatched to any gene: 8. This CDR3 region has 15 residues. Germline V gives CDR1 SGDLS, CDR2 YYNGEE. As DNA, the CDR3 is TGTGCCAGCAGCGCTGGGGAGACAGGGACCTACGAGCAGTACTTC. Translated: CASSAGETGTYEQYF.

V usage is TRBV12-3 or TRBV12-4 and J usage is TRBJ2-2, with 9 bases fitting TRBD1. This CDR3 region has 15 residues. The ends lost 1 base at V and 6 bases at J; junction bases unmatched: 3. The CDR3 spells CASSLGDREAGELFF. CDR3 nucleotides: TGTGCCAGCAGTTTAGGGGACAGGGAGGCCGGGGAGCTGTTTTTT.

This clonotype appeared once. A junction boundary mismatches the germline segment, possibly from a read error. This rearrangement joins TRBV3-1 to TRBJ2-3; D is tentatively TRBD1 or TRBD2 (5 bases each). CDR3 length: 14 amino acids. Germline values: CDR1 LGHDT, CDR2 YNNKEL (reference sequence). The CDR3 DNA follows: TGTGCCAGCAGCCAAGCGGGACGTGGAGATACGCATTATTTT. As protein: CASSQAGRGDTHYF.

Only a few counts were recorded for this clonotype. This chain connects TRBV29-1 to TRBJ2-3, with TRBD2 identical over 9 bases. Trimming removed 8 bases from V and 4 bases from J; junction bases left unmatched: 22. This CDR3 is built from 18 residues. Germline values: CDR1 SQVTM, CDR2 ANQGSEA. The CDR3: CSPAGFVAGGVSADTQYF. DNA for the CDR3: TGCAGCCCCGCGGGGTTTGTTGCGGGAGGGGTTTCCGCAGATACGCAGTATTTT.

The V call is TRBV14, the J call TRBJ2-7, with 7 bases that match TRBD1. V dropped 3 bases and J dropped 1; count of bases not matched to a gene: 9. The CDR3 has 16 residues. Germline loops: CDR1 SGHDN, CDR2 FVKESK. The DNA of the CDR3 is TGTGCCAGCAGCCATCGGGACAGCAAATATTCCTACGAGCAGTACTTC. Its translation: CASSHRDSKYSYEQYF. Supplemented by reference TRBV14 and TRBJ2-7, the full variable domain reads EAGVTQFPSHSVIEKGQTVTLRCDPISGHDNLYWYRRVMGKEIKFLLHFVKESKQDESGMPNNRFLAERTGGTYSTLKVQPAELEDSGVYFCASSHRDSKYSYEQYFGPGTRLTVT.

CDR3 protein: CASSYRGQPNTEAFF. DNA of the CDR3: TGTGCCAGTAGTTATCGCGGTCAGCCGAACACTGAAGCTTTCTTT. The V call is TRBV19, the J call TRBJ1-1; D ambiguous. With 5 bases removed from V and 1 base from J, the gap between germline ends came to 14 bases. Germline lookup yields CDR1 LNHDA and CDR2 SQIVND (reference sequence). The CDR3 covers 15 residues.

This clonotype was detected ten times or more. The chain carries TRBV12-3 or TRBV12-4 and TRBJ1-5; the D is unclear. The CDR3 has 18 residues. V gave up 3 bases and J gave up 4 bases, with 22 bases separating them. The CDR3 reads CASSLSPAGEFGNQPQHF. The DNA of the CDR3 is TGTGCCAGCAGTTTGTCCCCAGCGGGTGAATTTGGGAATCAGCCCCAGCATTTT.

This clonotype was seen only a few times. The CDR3 DNA sequence: TGTGCCAGCAGCTTAGTTGGGGGGCCCCCGAGCTCTGGGGCCAACGTCCTGACTTTC. It codes for CASSLVGGPPSSGANVLTF. The V gene is TRBV11-1, the J gene TRBJ2-6; D assignment may be TRBD1 or TRBD2 (6 bases each). V was trimmed by 1 base and J by 0 bases, leaving 16 bases between them. CDR3 length: 19 residues. Germline V gives CDR1 SGHAT, CDR2 FQDESV (reference sequence).

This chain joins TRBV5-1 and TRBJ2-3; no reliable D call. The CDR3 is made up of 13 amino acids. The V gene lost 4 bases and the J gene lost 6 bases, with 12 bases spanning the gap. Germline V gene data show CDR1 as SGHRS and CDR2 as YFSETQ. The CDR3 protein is CASSIPPDDTQYF. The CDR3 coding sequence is TGCGCCAGCAGCATCCCCCCGGACGATACGCAGTATTTT.

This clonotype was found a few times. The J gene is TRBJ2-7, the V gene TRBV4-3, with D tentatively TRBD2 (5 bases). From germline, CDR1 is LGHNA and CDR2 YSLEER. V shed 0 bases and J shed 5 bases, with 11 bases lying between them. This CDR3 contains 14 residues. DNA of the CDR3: TGCGCCAGCAGCCAAGAGAGAGGGTTCGACGAGCAGTACTTC. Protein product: CASSQERGFDEQYF.

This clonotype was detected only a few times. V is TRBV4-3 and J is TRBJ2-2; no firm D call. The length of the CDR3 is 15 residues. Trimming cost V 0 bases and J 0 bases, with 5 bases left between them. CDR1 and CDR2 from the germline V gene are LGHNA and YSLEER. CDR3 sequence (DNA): TGCGCCAGCAGCCAAGATAGCCCGAACACCGGGGAGCTGTTTTTT. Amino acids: CASSQDSPNTGELFF.

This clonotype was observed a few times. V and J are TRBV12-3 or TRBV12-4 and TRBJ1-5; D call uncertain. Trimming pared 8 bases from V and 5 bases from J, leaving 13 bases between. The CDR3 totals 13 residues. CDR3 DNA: TGTGCCAGCCGGAAACAGAGGGATCAGCCCCAGCATTTT. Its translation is CASRKQRDQPQHF.

CDR3 DNA sequence: TGTGCCTGGACGGCGGGAGAGAGTGGTGGAGATACGCAGTATTTT. The encoded protein is CAWTAGESGGDTQYF. The chain carries TRBV30 and TRBJ2-3; TRBD2 aligns across 7 bases. V was clipped by 4 bases and J by 5 bases; unmatched bases: 12. Germline V lookup: CDR1 GTSNPN, CDR2 SVGIG (reference sequence). The CDR3 runs to 15 residues.

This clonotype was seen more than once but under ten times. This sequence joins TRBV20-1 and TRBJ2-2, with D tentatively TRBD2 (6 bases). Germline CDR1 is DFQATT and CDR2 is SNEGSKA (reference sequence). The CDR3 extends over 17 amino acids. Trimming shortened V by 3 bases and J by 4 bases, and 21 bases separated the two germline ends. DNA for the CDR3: TGCAGTGCTAGCTCCTGGTTTGGAGGGAAGAGCACCGGGGAGCTGTTTTTT. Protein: CSASSWFGGKSTGELFF.

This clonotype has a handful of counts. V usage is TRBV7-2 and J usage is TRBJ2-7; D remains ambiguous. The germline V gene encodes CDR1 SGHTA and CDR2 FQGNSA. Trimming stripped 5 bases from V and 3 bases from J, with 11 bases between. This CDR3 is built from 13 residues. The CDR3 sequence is CASSMGTNYEQYV. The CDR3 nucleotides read TGTGCCAGCAGCATGGGTACAAACTACGAGCAGTACGTC.

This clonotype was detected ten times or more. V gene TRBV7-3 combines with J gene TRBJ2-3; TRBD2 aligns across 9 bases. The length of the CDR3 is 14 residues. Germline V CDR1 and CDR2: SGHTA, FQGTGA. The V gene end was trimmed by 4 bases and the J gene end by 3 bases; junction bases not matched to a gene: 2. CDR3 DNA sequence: TGTGCCAGCAGCTCCGGACTAGCGACAGATACGCAGTATTTT. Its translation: CASSSGLATDTQYF.

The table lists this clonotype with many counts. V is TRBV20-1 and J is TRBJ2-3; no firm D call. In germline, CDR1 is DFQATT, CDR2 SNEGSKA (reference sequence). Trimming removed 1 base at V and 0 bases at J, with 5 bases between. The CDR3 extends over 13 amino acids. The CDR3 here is CSARVDSTDTQYF. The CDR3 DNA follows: TGCAGTGCTAGAGTTGACAGCACAGATACGCAGTATTTT.

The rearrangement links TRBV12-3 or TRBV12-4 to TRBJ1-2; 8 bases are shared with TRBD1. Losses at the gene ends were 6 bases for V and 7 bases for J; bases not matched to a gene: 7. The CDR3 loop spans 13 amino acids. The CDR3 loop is CASSPTGEGGYTF. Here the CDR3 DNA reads TGTGCCAGCAGCCCGACAGGGGAGGGTGGCTACACCTTC.

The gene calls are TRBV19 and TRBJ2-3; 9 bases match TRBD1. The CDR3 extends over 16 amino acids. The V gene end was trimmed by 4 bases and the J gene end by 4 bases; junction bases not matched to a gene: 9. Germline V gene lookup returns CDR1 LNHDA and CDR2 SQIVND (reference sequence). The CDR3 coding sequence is TGTGCCAGTAGTAGGGGACAGGGTCCATTCTCAGATACGCAGTATTTT. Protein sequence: CASSRGQGPFSDTQYF.

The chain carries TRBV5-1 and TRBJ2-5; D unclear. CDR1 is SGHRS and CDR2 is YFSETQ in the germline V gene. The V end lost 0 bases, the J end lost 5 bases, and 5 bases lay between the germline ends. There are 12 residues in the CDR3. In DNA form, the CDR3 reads TGCGCCAGCAGCTTGGCCTACGAGACCCAGTACTTC. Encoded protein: CASSLAYETQYF.

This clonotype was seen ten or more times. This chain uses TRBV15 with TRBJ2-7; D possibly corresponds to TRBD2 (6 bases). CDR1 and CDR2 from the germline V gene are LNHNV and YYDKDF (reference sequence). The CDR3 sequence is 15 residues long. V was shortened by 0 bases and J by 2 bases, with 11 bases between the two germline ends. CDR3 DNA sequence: TGTGCCACCAGCAGAGATTGGGGGGTCCCCTACGAGCAGTACGTC. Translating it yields CATSRDWGVPYEQYV.

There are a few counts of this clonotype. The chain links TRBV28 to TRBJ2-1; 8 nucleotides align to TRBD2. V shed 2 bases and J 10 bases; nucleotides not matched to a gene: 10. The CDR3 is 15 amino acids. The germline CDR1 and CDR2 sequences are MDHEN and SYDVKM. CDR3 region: CASSLGSGRLDEQFF. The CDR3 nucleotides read TGTGCCAGCAGTTTAGGAAGCGGGAGACTAGACGAGCAGTTCTTC.

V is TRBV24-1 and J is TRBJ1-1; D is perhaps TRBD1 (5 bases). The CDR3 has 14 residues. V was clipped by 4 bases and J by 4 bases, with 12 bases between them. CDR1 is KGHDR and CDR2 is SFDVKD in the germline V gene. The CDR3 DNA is TGTGCCACCAGTGACGGACATCCTGGCACTGAAGCTTTCTTT. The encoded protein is CATSDGHPGTEAFF.

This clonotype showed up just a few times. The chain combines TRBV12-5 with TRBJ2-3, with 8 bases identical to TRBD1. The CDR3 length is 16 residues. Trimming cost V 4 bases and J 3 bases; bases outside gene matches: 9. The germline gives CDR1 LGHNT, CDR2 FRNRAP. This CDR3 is CASGSTPGGITDTQYF. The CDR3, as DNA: TGTGCTAGTGGTTCTACACCAGGGGGCATAACAGATACGCAGTATTTT. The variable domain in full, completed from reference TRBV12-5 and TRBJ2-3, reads DARVTQTPRHKVTEMGQEVTMRCQPILGHNTVFWYRQTMMQGLELLAYFRNRAPLDDSGMPKDRFSAEMPDATLATLKIQPSEPRDSAVYFCASGSTPGGITDTQYFGPGTRLTVL.

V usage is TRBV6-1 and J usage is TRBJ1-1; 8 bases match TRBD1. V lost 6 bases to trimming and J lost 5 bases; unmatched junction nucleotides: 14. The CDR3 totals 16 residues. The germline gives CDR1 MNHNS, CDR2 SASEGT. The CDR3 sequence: CASRHGQGGSATEAFF. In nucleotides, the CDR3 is TGTGCCAGCAGACACGGACAGGGTGGGAGTGCGACTGAAGCTTTCTTT.

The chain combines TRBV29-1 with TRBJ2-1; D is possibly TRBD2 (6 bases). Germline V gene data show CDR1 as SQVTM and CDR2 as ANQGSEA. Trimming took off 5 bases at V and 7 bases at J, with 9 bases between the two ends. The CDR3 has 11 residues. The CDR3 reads CSVRTNNEQFF. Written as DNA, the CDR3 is TGCAGCGTTCGGACTAATAATGAGCAGTTCTTC.

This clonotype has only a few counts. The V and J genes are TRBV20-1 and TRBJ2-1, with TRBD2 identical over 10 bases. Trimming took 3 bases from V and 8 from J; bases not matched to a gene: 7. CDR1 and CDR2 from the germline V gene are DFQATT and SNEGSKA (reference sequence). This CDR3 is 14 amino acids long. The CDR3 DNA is TGCAGTGCTAGTCCCAGCGGGAGGGTCGATGAGCAGTTCTTC. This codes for CSASPSGRVDEQFF.